This T cell receptor beta chain was sequenced for a study of regulatory T cells in long-lasting Graves disease. The time point denotes: newly diagnosed GD, antithyroid drugs for less than 3 months. Scientists built the TCR library using RNA that was extracted from PBMCs. To make TCR beta libraries, researchers used iRepertoire HTBI primers and Arm-PCR of CDR3 regions. TCRdb redid the calling of the multiplex PCR reads with MiXCR, one entry per CDR3 protein. This repertoire shows around 480,000 distinct CDR3 sequences, roughly 17% found once; its top ten account for roughly an eighth. These data also featured in a second study, about T cells in Graves' hyperthyroidism and ophthalmopathy. That study adds: Blood shared most expanded thyroid clonotypes above 0.001.

The sequence was obtained from a man between 35 and 55 years old with Graves disease. The sample here was peripheral blood mononuclear cells (PBMCs), taken at new diagnosis, from a patient treated with antithyroid drugs.

CDR3 protein: CASSYFGQGQETQYF. In DNA form, the CDR3 reads TGTGCCAGCAGTTACTTCGGGCAGGGTCAAGAGACCCAGTACTTC. This chain links TRBV6-2 or TRBV6-3 with TRBJ2-5, with D perhaps TRBD1 (5 bases). Trimming took off 1 base at V and 2 bases at J, with 11 bases between the two ends. Germline-derived CDR1 and CDR2 are MNHEY and SVGEGT. The CDR3 extends over 15 amino acids.